This T cell receptor (beta chain) was recovered during a study of T cell responses to AZD1222 COVID-19 vaccine. Study-level results: Spike-specific TCR breadth and depth both grew after two AZD1222 doses. Just a handful of AZD1222 recipients were seropositive at baseline.

Investigators merged groups given second doses at roughly 4 or roughly 12 weeks. Produced via immunoSEQ multiplex PCR; TCRdb's table is partial and in-frame only. This repertoire shows more than 75,000 clones, just over 90% found once; its top ten account for less than 5.5%. This CDR3 spans 15 amino acids. V was clipped by 1 base and J by 2 bases, with 9 bases between them. In germline, CDR1 is MDHEN, CDR2 SYDVKM. For this clone: Antigen unknown.

The source material was peripheral blood, sampled 28 days after the second AZD1222 dose. The gene calls are TRBV28 and TRBJ1-3; D call uncertain. This clonotype originated in an adult who received the AZD1222 COVID-19 vaccine. Here the CDR3 DNA reads TGTGCCAGCAGTTTATTCTTGACGCCTGGAAACACCATATATTTT. This encodes CASSLFLTPGNTIYF.